Below, one TCR beta chain is given with its context. Its antigen is still unknown. Combining a sample-barcoded 5' primer with a J-beta primer mix, a second PCR ran for about 6 to 11 cycles. TCRdb re-analysed the 5' RACE reads in MiXCR, keeping a single row per CDR3 protein. The sample records fewer than 800,000 distinct CDR3 sequences, around a quarter being singletons. The V segment lost 4 bases and the J segment 5 bases; nucleotides outside the gene matches: 8. This CDR3 comprises 15 residues. Germline V gene sequence: CDR1 SGDLS, CDR2 YYNGEE. This sample was included in a study of blood T cells in healthy people across ages. Study results and limitations: The unsorted PBMCs prevented any conclusive comparison of naive versus antigen-experienced cells.

These records were also assigned to another study, of T cells of mothers and their children. From that report: Donation involved a few healthy Caucasian mothers and the six children that they had.

The genes are TRBV9 and TRBJ2-5; 10 bases align to TRBD2. Sequencing was carried out using blood. The receptor's source is a boy younger than 18 in good health. CDR3 sequence (DNA): TGTGCCAGCAGCACAAGCGGGGGGGCTCGTGAGACCCAGTACTTC. Its translation is CASSTSGGARETQYF.